This TCR beta chain appears in the sequencing data of a study of a mutant IDH1 vaccine in newly diagnosed glioma. General study results and limits: There seemed to be no relation between pseudoprogression and changes in top peripheral T cell clonotypes.

Time point in this sample: week 11, during vaccination. Each vaccine dose was 300 ug of mutant IDH1 20-mer peptide, with topical imiquimod. Each donor presented with a new WHO grade 3 or 4 astrocytoma that tested IDH1-mutant and showed ATRX loss. Details on this clone: Its matching antigen is unknown.

Profiling relied on immunoSEQ multiplex PCR, and the TCRdb table lists in-frame clones only, not all of them. The sample consists of about 35,000 clones, roughly 80% of them appearing once. Germline V CDR1 and CDR2: SGHDN, FVKESK. The CDR3 sequence is 15 residues long. Trimming removed 4 bases at V and 5 bases at J, with 15 bases between. The sequenced sample was peripheral blood mononuclear cells (PBMCs), obtained from a glioma patient whose treatment included an IDH1 peptide vaccine. This chain links TRBV14 with TRBJ2-1; possibly TRBD2 for D (6 bases). This sequence originates from a woman in her thirties with glioma. Some clones in this sample may be carry-over from other donors' samples. The CDR3 spells CASSPPNLANNEQFF. The CDR3 DNA reads TGTGCCAGCAGCCCGCCCAACCTAGCGAACAATGAGCAGTTCTTC.